This T cell receptor beta chain was identified during a study of Graves' ophthalmopathy and Graves' hyperthyroidism. Study-level points and caveats: In blood appeared most of the expanded thyroid clonotypes whose frequency exceeded 0.001. Built on 13 signatures, a model told ophthalmopathy apart from stable hyperthyroidism with about 85% sensitivity and 70% to 82% specificity.

Each diagnosis was determined on the basis of clinical symptoms, serum thyroxine, TRAb, thyroid ultrasound and orbital computed tomography. On this clonotype itself: Its antigen is not identified.

Amplified material comprised TCR beta CDR3 regions derived from RNA transcripts. First-round RT-PCR employed HTBI primers, with a second-round multiplex PCR after it. Via MiXCR, TCRdb re-called the multiplex PCR reads, giving one row per CDR3 protein. The table shows around 1.1 million distinct CDR3 sequences, with about two fifths occurring only once. This CDR3 has 14 amino acids. CDR1 is DFQATT, CDR2 SNEGSKA, per germline (reference sequence). The germline V and J ends were trimmed by 3 bases and 7 bases, with 15 bases remaining between them. J is TRBJ1-4 and V is TRBV20-1, with a tentative D call TRBD1 (5 bases). This clonotype was obtained from an adult man with Graves' hyperthyroidism. Sequences were obtained from peripheral blood or thyroid tissue (not recorded which). DNA of the CDR3: TGCAGTGCTAGCGCGGGTAGGGGACCTGAAAAACTGTTTTTT. It translates to CSASAGRGPEKLFF.